A selection of T cell receptor beta chains follows, all from one sample in a study of cytomegalovirus exposure and HLA in healthy donors. The method was immunoSEQ multiplex PCR; TCRdb's version includes in-frame clones alone and lacks a portion of them. The profile covers approximately 160,000 clones, with about 85% appearing a single time and 1% to 1.5% taken by the ten largest. Sequences were obtained from PBMCs. These receptor sequences come from a man between 50 and 59 years old in good health and CMV-seropositive. Both conserved end residues are part of each CDR3. The order of the fields is J gene, D gene, V gene, CDR3 length, clone size, CDR3 DNA, CDR3 protein. The D gene is left open where the match is weak. Not every row has a clone size; where given, it reads once, few, many or a size class.

>TRBJ2-3|TRBD1|TRBV10-3|14|.
TGTGCCATCAGTGAGTCGACAGGGGGAGATACGCAGTATTTT
CAISESTGGDTQYF
>TRBJ2-4|TRBD1|TRBV5-1|15|few
TGCGCCAGCAGCTTGGGGGCAGGGGGCGAAAACATTCAGTACTTC
CASSLGAGGENIQYF
>TRBJ2-1|.|TRBV29-1|11|.
TGCAGCGTTGAAGATCGTGGGCTACAGTTCTTC
CSVEDRGLQFF
>TRBJ2-1|.|TRBV5-1|18|.
TGCGCCAGCCGTCGGGACATCGGCCCCTCCTACTCCTACAATGAGCAGTTCTTC
CASRRDIGPSYSYNEQFF
>TRBJ2-5|.|TRBV29-1|14|.
TGCAGCGTTGAACGGGGTGGGAGTAGGGAGACCCAGTACTTC
CSVERGGSRETQYF
>TRBJ2-3|TRBD2|TRBV6-4|13|.
TGTGTCAGCAGTACACTAAGCGGGGACTGGCAGTATTTT
CVSSTLSGDWQYF
>TRBJ1-6|TRBD1|TRBV6-6|15|.
TGTGCCAGCAGTTCCAACAGGGGGTCAAATTCACCCCTCCACTTT
CASSSNRGSNSPLHF
>TRBJ1-4|TRBD1|TRBV7-2|14|once
TGTGCCAGCAGGATAGGGGGCGGAAGCGAAAAACTGTTTTTT
CASRIGGGSEKLFF
>TRBJ1-3|.|TRBV19|14|few
TGTGCCAGTAGTATACCCAGGGCTGGAAACACCATATATTTT
CASSIPRAGNTIYF
>TRBJ1-2|TRBD1|TRBV30|12|.
TGTGCCTGGAGCGAGGGGGCCTTCGGCTACACCTTC
CAWSEGAFGYTF
>TRBJ2-2|.|TRBV6-5|15|.
TGTGCCAGCAGTTACTCGAGCGCGAGAGCCGGGGAGCTGTTTTTT
CASSYSSARAGELFF
>TRBJ2-5|TRBD1|TRBV4-1|15|once
TGCGCCAGCAGCCCTACTCGAGGGGGCACAGAGACCCAGTACTTC
CASSPTRGGTETQYF
>TRBJ2-1|TRBD2|TRBV2|13|.
TGTGCCAGCAGTGGCGGGGGGTACAATGAGCAGTTCTTC
CASSGGGYNEQFF
>TRBJ2-7|.|TRBV6-1|14|.
TGTGCCAGCAGCGTCTACGGAGGGTCCTACGAGCAGTACTTC
CASSVYGGSYEQYF